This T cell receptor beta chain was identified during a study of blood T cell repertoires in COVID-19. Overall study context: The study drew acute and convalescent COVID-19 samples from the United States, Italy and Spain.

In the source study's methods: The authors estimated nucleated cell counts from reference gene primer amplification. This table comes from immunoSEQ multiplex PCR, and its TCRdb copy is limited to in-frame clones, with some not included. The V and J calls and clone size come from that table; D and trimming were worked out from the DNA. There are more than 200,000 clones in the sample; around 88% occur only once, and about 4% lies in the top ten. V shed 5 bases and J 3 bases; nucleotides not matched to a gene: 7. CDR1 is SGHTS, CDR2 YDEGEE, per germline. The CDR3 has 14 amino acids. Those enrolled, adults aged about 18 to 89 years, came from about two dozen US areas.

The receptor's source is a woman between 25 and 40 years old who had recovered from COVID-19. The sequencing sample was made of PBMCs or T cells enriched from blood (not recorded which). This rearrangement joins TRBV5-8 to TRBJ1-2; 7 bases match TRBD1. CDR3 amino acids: CASRLPGQDYGYTF. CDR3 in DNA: TGTGCCAGCAGACTTCCTGGACAGGACTATGGCTACACCTTC. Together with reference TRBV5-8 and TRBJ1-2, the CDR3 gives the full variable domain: EAGVTQSPTHLIKTRGQQATLRCSPISGHTSVYWYQQALGLGLQFLLWYDEGEERNRGNFPPRFSGRQFPNYSSELNVNALELEDSALYLCASRLPGQDYGYTFGSGTRLTVV.